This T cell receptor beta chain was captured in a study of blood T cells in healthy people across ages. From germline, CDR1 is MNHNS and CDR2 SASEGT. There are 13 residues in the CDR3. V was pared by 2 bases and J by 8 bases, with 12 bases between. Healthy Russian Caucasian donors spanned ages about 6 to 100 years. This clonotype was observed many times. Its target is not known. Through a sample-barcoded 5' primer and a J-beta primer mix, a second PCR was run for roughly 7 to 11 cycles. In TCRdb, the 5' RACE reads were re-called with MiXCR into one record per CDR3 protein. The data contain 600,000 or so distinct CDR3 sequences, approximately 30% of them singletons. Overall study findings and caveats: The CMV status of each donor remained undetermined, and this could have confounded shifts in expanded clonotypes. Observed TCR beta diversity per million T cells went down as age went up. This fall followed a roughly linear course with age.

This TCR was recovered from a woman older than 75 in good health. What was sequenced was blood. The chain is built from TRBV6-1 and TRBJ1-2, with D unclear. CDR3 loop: CASSELQNHGYTF. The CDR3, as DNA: TGTGCCAGCAGTGAACTACAGAACCACGGCTACACCTTC.